This T cell receptor (beta chain) was recorded in a study of cytomegalovirus exposure and HLA in healthy donors. The germline V gene has CDR1 MDHEN and CDR2 SYDVKM. This CDR3 spans 14 amino acids. V lost 10 bases, J lost 0 bases, and 16 bases lay in between. Vbeta (60) and Jbeta (13) primers were used in the PCR. Data came from immunoSEQ multiplex PCR; TCRdb stores just in-frame clones and leaves some out. This table holds 100,000 or so clones, roughly two thirds found once. Sequencing was carried out using PBMCs. The J gene is TRBJ2-7, the V gene TRBV28; possible D gene TRBD1, 6 bases. The TCR comes from a man aged 25-40 years in good health and CMV-seronegative. This CDR3 reads CATFPGTFSYEQYF. CDR3 DNA: TGTGCCACCTTTCCCGGGACATTCTCCTACGAGCAGTACTTC.